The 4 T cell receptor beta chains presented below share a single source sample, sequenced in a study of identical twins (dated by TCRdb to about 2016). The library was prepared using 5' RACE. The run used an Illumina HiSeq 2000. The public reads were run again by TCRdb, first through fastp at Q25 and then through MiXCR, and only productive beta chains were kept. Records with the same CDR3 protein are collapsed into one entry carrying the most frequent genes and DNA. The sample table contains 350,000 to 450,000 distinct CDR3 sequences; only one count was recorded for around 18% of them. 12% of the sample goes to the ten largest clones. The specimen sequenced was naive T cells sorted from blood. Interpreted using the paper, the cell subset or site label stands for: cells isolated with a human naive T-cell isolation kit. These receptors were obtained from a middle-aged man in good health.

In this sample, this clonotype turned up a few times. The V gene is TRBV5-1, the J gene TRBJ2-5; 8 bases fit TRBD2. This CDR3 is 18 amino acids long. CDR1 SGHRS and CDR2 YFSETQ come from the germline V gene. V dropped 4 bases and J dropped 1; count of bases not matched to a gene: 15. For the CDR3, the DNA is TGCGCCAGCAGCACGACCCCCCCGCAGCGGGGGATCCAAGAGACCCAGTACTTC. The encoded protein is CASSTTPPQRGIQETQYF.

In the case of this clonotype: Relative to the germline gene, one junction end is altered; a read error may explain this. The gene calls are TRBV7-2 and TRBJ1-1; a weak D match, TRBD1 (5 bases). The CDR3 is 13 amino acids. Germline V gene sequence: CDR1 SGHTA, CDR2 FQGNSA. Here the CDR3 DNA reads TGTGCCAGCAGCTTGGGACTTAACACTGTAGCTTTCTTT. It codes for CASSLGLNTVAFF. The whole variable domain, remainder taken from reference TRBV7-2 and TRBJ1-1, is GAGVSQSPSNKVTEKGKDVELRCDPISGHTALYWYRQSLGQGLEFLIYFQGNSAPDKSGLPSDRFSAERTGGSVSTLTIQRTQQEDSAVYLCASSLGLNTVAFFGQGTRLTVV.

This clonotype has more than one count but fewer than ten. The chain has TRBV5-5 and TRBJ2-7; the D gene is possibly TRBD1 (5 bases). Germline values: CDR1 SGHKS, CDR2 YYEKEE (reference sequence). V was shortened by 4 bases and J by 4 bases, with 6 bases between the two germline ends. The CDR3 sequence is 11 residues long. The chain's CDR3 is CASSRQYEQYF. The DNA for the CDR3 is TGTGCCAGCAGCCGACAGTACGAGCAGTACTTC.

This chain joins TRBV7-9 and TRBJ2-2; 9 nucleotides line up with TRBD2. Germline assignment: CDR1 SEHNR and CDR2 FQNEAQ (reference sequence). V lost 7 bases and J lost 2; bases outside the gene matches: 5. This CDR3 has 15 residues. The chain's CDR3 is CASTPTSGNTGELFF. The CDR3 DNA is TGTGCCAGCACCCCGACTAGCGGCAACACCGGGGAGCTGTTTTTT.